These T cell receptor beta chains were read from a single sample in a study of control samples from healthy donors and cancer patients. TCRdb keeps only in-frame clones here, not all; method: immunoSEQ multiplex PCR. The table lists some 410,000 clones, 75% to 95% of them singletons. Sequencing was done on a sample of PBMCs. All receptors come from a man aged 35-49 years with head and neck cancer. Each CDR3 is given with its conserved first and last residue. A D gene is named only where the DNA matches it firmly. Size tells how often a clone was seen (once, few, many) or the class of an expanded clone, and some rows leave it out.

TRBV6-5	TRBJ2-7	NA	NA	CANYRRVHLSYEQYF	TGTGCCAATTATAGACGGGTCCACCTATCCTACGAGCAGTACTTC
TRBV5-4	TRBJ2-1	TRBD2	NA	CASSFGTSGRENEQFF	TGTGCCAGCAGCTTTGGGACTAGCGGGAGAGAGAATGAGCAGTTCTTC
TRBV24-1	TRBJ2-7	NA	many	CATSDSDLTYEQYF	TGTGCCACCAGTGATTCGGATCTCACCTACGAGCAGTACTTC
TRBV28	TRBJ2-3	NA	NA	CALGGGTDTQYF	TGTGCGTTAGGGGGAGGCACAGATACGCAGTATTTT
TRBV28	TRBJ1-1	TRBD1	NA	CASRQGPVSTEAFF	TGTGCCAGCCGACAGGGGCCGGTAAGCACTGAAGCTTTCTTT
TRBV20-1	TRBJ2-7	NA	NA	CSASPQTGPRSYEQYF	TGCAGTGCTAGTCCTCAAACCGGGCCGCGATCCTACGAGCAGTACTTC
TRBV7-9	TRBJ1-3	NA	NA	CASSFGELHTIYF	TGTGCCAGCAGCTTCGGGGAGCTCCACACCATATATTTT
TRBV7-2	TRBJ1-1	NA	NA	CASSLIRGNTEAFF	TGTGCCAGCAGCTTAATTCGAGGGAACACTGAAGCTTTCTTT
TRBV12-3/TRBV12-4	TRBJ1-1	NA	NA	CASSRQLNTEAFF	TGTGCCAGCAGTCGACAGCTTAACACTGAAGCTTTCTTT
TRBV3-1/TRBV3-2	TRBJ1-3	NA	NA	CASSQGPGISGNTIYF	TGTGCCAGCAGCCAAGGGCCGGGGATCTCTGGAAACACCATATATTTT